This T cell receptor beta chain was captured by sequencing in a study of blood T cell repertoires in COVID-19. Overall study context: Spain, Italy and the United States supplied samples that represented acute and convalescent COVID-19.

This CDR3 comprises 12 residues. The germline gives CDR1 MNHNS, CDR2 SASEGT. The germline V and J ends were trimmed by 3 bases and 5 bases, with 4 bases remaining between them. Authors' processing steps: Reference gene primer amplification yielded estimated nucleated cell counts. Sequencing was performed with immunoSEQ multiplex PCR; in TCRdb, only in-frame clones are kept and a portion is missing. The V and J calls and the clone size are those of that table, but D and trimming were determined from the DNA. The sample includes about 200,000 clones, over 75% of them seen just once. Sequencing was performed on peripheral blood. This sequence was found in a woman at least 80 years old with acute or convalescent COVID-19. V gene TRBV6-1 combines with J gene TRBJ1-4; no firm D call. The CDR3 DNA is TGTGCCAGCAGTGACAGAAATGAAAAACTGTTTTTT. As protein: CASSDRNEKLFF.